The TCR beta chain described here comes from a study of identical twins. The germline V gene encodes CDR1 SQVTM and CDR2 ANQGSEA. This CDR3 spans 13 amino acids. V lost 0 bases to trimming and J lost 4 bases, with 9 bases between them. Points from the study as a whole: Those out-of-frame alpha sequences shared by twins showed an excess of low generation probability.

A word on this clonotype: Its specificity is unknown.

MiXCR, applied by TCRdb to the 5' RACE reads, yields one record per CDR3 protein. The data show about 730,000 distinct CDR3 sequences, with approximately 21% seen just once and 4.3% held by the top ten. These same data were also listed under a study on T cells expressing NK-cell markers. That work adds: The use of an anti-gamma-delta TCR antibody, which was added in several experiments, restricted sorting to T cells expressing alpha-beta TCR.

The chain is built from TRBV29-1 and TRBJ1-1; possibly TRBD1 for D (5 bases). Sequencing input: PBMCs. The sequence was obtained from a woman aged 18-30 years in good health. The CDR3 coding sequence is TGCAGCGTTGAAGATTGGGGCGGCACTGAAGCTTTCTTT. It is translated as CSVEDWGGTEAFF.